This T cell receptor beta chain was identified in a study of human T cells and chemical hapten exposure. Attachment of unique molecular identifiers to individual cDNA molecules was performed in the library. A single record per CDR3 protein comes from TCRdb applying MiXCR to the reads. Among thousands of distinct CDR3 sequences listed, 45% to 55% were seen once. Specified treatment: therapeutic diphenylcyclopropenone sensitization with weekly scalp DPC. Prior to each patch test being applied, blood was drawn. There are 15 residues in the CDR3. The germline V gene has CDR1 SSHAT and CDR2 FNYEAQ (reference sequence). This clonotype was counted only a few times. Sequence at one end of the junction differs from germline and may be a read error.

The source is an adult with alopecia areata. Some clones in this sample may be carry-over from other donors' samples. This table probably holds off-target reads from a library built for another chain. J is TRBJ2-5 and V is TRBV7-7, with a weak D call TRBD2 (6 bases). This material consisted of whole blood, taken before DPC sensitization or 2, 6, or about 24 weeks after (not recorded which). Written as DNA, the CDR3 is TGTGCTAGCAGCGCCGGGACTCTGTACCAAGAGACCCAGTACTTC. It encodes CASSAGTLYQETQYF.